Described below is a single TCR beta chain sequence and its context. The sample belongs to a study of blood T cell repertoires in COVID-19. About the research overall: The samples span acute and convalescent COVID-19 from the United States, Italy and Spain.

CDR3 size: 14 residues. V shed 7 bases and J shed 5 bases, with 16 bases lying between them. Germline CDR1 is SGHTS and CDR2 is YDEGEE. Measured with immunoSEQ multiplex PCR; TCRdb has only the in-frame clones, and not every one. The data hold about 160,000 clones, with approximately 90% observed a single time. Participants' own reports of clinical history determined their cohort assignment. The study counted Cohort 3 donors as recovered given two negative PCRs, clearance, or symptom resolution. The rearrangement joins TRBV5-8 to TRBJ1-5; weak D call: TRBD1 (5 bases). The clonotype originates from a woman in her forties or fifties who had recovered from COVID-19. Specimen: PBMCs or T cells enriched from blood (not recorded which). CDR3 DNA sequence: TGTGCCAGCGAAAACGGGGGGTTGGATCAGCCCCAGCATTTT. The encoded protein is CASENGGLDQPQHF.